The following is a T cell receptor (beta chain) sequence with its context. Its binding antigen is unknown. No per-base quality is available; no much larger clone lies one base away. For sequencing, an Illumina MiSeq was employed. TCRdb reprocessed the public reads (quality trimming at Q25 with fastp, clone calling with MiXCR) and kept in-frame beta chains. Every distinct CDR3 protein forms one entry, paired with its most common genes and DNA. The sample yields about 74,000 distinct CDR3 sequences; about three fifths were counted once. About 8% of the sample is taken by the ten largest. T-allo10 cells derived from donors were reported to be host alloantigen-specific and anergic, and to suppress in an alloantigen-specific manner. These data originate in a study of type 1 regulatory T cells (dated by TCRdb to about 2021). For the study in its entirety: An in vitro protocol by which a Tr1-enriched, alloantigen-specific CD4 T cell product named T-allo10 was generated was characterized in the study. T-allo10 was under clinical evaluation in patients with hematological malignancies receiving allogeneic hematopoietic stem cell transplantation.

This TCR derives from a human donor in good health. Sequenced: cultured T cells, either the whole culture or a sorted T cell fraction (not recorded which). The cell subset or site label of this sample denotes: Tr1-enriched cell product generated in vitro against host alloantigens.

CDR3 sequence: CASSPLTSRSTDEQFF. The bases are TGTGCCAGCAGTCCCCTGACTAGCCGGAGTACCGATGAGCAGTTCTTC. The chain joins TRBV28 to TRBJ2-1; a stretch of 7 junction bases matches TRBD2. From the germline V gene, CDR1 is MDHEN and CDR2 is SYDVKM. Trimming takes 5 bases off V and 8 bases off J; junction bases not matched to a gene: 15. Its CDR3 holds 16 amino acids, cysteine through phenylalanine. Solely the CDR3 DNA is kept, with 48 bases framed from the first base.